The source of this TCR beta chain is a study of blood T cell repertoires in COVID-19. Study context: Sites across the United States, Italy and Spain contributed samples from acute and convalescent COVID-19.

Seattle patients were enrolled while actively infected and followed longitudinally. Per the original methods: Cell counts per sample came from amplifying reference gene primers. The table came from immunoSEQ multiplex PCR; TCRdb's copy has only in-frame clones and leaves some out. Clone size and the V and J calls come from that table; the DNA yielded D and trimming. This sample has about 270,000 clones, with more than 75% found just once. The ends were cut back, 9 bases at V and 0 bases at J, with 19 bases in the middle. CDR1 is SGHNT, CDR2 YYREEE, per germline (reference sequence). This CDR3 comprises 16 residues.

The genes are TRBV5-4 and TRBJ1-5; D uncertain. The origin of this receptor is a woman aged 80 or over with COVID-19, enrolled during active disease. The material sequenced was peripheral blood. CDR3 coding DNA: TGTGCCATCCGGCCTCTGGACTCCAATAGCAATCAGCCCCAGCATTTT. It translates to CAIRPLDSNSNQPQHF. The variable domain in full, completed from reference TRBV5-4 and TRBJ1-5, reads ETGVTQSPTHLIKTRGQQVTLRCSSQSGHNTVSWYQQALGQGPQFIFQYYREEENGRGNFPPRFSGLQFPNYSSELNVNALELDDSALYLCAIRPLDSNSNQPQHFGDGTRLSIL.